This TCR beta chain was observed in a study of shared clonotypes between healthy human individuals. Trimming left V 1 base short and J 2 bases short, with 12 bases between. Per germline, CDR1 MNHNS and CDR2 SASEGT. The CDR3 is made up of 16 amino acids. Study results and limitations: Naive CD4 clonotypes overlapped across a handful of donors at roughly 5%.

The assay was immunoSEQ multiplex PCR, and TCRdb's table has in-frame clones only and misses some. The sample lists 2 million to 2.5 million clones, 95% occurring once. For this clone: The antigen is unknown.

Investigators divided CD4+ cells into CD45RA+ naive and CD45RA-negative memory subsets. J is TRBJ1-5 and V is TRBV6-1; D gene uncertain. The sequenced sample consisted of naive CD4+ T cells sorted from blood. The subset was: CD45RA+ positively selected. The clonotype comes from a man between 18 and 29 years old in good health. The CDR3 reads CASSEVEGWGNQPQHF. As DNA, the CDR3 is TGTGCCAGCAGTGAAGTGGAGGGCTGGGGCAATCAGCCCCAGCATTTT.